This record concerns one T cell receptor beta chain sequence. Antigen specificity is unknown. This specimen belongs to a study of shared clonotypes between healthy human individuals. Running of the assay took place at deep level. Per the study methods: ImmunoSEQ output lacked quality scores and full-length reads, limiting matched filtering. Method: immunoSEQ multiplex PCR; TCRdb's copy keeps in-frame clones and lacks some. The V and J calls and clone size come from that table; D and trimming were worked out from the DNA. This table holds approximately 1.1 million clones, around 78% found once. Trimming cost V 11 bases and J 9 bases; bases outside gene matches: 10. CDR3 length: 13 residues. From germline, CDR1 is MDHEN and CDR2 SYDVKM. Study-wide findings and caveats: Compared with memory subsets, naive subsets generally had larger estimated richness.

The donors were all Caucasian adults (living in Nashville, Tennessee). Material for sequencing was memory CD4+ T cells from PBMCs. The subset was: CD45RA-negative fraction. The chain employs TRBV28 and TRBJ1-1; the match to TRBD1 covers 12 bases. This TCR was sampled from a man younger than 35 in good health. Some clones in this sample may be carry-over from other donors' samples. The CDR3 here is CAARRGQGAKAFF. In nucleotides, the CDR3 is TGTGCCGCTCGGCGGGGACAGGGGGCAAAAGCTTTCTTT.